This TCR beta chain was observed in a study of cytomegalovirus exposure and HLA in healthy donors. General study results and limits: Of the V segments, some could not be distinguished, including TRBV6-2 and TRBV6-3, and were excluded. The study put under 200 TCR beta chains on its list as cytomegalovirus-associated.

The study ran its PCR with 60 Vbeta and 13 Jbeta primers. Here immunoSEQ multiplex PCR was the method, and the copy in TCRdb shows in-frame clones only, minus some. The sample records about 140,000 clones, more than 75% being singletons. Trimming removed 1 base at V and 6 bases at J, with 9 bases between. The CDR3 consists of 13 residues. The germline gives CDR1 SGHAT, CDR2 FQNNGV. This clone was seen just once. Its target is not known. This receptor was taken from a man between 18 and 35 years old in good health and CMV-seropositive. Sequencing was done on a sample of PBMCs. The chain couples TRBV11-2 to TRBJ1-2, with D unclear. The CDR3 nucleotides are TGTGCCAGCAGCTTAGGGCACGTTAATGGCTACACCTTC. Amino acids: CASSLGHVNGYTF.